One sample yielded the 5 T cell receptor beta chains listed below, sequenced in a study of CD8 T cells in Susac syndrome. Random-hexamer reverse transcription was applied to roughly 0.5 to 1 ug RNA. Via MiXCR, TCRdb re-called the immunoSEQ multiplex PCR reads, giving one row per CDR3 protein. The repertoire consists of about 130,000 distinct CDR3 sequences, with 93% occurring once and the leading ten covering roughly 0.3%. The specimen sequenced was CD8+ T cells from PBMCs. These receptors were obtained from a human donor with multiple sclerosis.

The chain carries TRBV12-5 and TRBJ2-7, with 7 bases aligning to TRBD2. The CDR3 runs to 16 residues. V gave up 0 bases and J gave up 3 bases; unmatched junction bases: 8. CDR1 is LGHNT, CDR2 FRNRAP, per germline. The CDR3, as DNA: TGTGCTAGTGGTTTGGTACTGATGGGGGGGAACTACGAGCAGTACTTC. Encoded protein: CASGLVLMGGNYEQYF.

The chain employs TRBV6-1 and TRBJ1-5, with 9 bases fitting TRBD1. V lost 8 bases and J lost 7; bases outside the gene matches: 6. Germline CDR1 and CDR2: MNHNS and SASEGT. This CDR3 is built from 13 residues. The DNA for the CDR3 is TGTGCCAGCTCCGACAGGGGGTTCCAGCCCCAGCATTTT. Encoded protein: CASSDRGFQPQHF.

This chain uses TRBV3-1 with TRBJ1-2; D might be TRBD1 (5 bases). This CDR3 spans 16 amino acids. The V end was cut by 2 bases, the J end by 0 bases, with 13 bases between. Per the germline V gene, CDR1 is LGHDT and CDR2 is YNNKEL (reference sequence). For the CDR3, the DNA is TGTGCCAGCAGCCAATTGGGGGACTCAGCTAACTATGGCTACACCTTC. Translation gives CASSQLGDSANYGYTF.

This chain connects TRBV9 to TRBJ2-1, with a tentative D call TRBD1 (5 bases). Germline assignment: CDR1 SGDLS and CDR2 YYNGEE. This CDR3 region has 15 residues. V lost 0 bases, J lost 9 bases, and 16 bases lay in between. The CDR3 protein is CASSVEWGAVGEQFF. As DNA, the CDR3 is TGTGCCAGCAGCGTAGAATGGGGCGCGGTCGGTGAGCAGTTCTTC. Filled out from reference TRBV9 and TRBJ2-1, the complete variable domain reads DSGVTQTPKHLITATGQRVTLRCSPRSGDLSVYWYQQSLDQGLQFLIQYYNGEERAKGNILERFSAQQFPDLHSELNLSSLELGDSALYFCASSVEWGAVGEQFFGPGTRLTVL.

This chain joins TRBV4-1 and TRBJ2-7; the match to TRBD2 covers 10 bases. J gave up 2 bases and V 4 bases, and 11 bases lay outside the gene matches. This CDR3 is built from 17 residues. In germline, CDR1 is MGHRA, CDR2 YSYEKL. CDR3 region: CASSPTELAGVAYEQYF. The CDR3 coding sequence is TGCGCCAGCAGCCCCACCGAGCTAGCGGGGGTGGCCTACGAGCAGTACTTC.